These 21 T cell receptor beta chains were all obtained from the same sample, sequenced in a study of shared clonotypes between healthy human individuals. The naive CD8 fraction comprised CD45RO-negative cells positively selected for CCR7 and excluded terminally differentiated effector memory CD45RA+ cells. TCRdb keeps only in-frame clones here, not all; method: immunoSEQ multiplex PCR. The data show around 1.9 million clones, about 93% seen once. The sequencing input was naive CD8+ T cells from PBMCs. The source is a man aged 18 to 35 in good health. Some clones in this sample may be carry-over from other donors' samples.

The chain couples TRBV9 to TRBJ2-2, with D possibly TRBD2 on 6 matching bases. This CDR3 is 16 amino acids long. V was pared by 3 bases and J by 5 bases, with 17 bases between. In germline, CDR1 is SGDLS, CDR2 YYNGEE. The CDR3 DNA reads TGTGCCAGCAGCGCGATGGAGGGAGTGTGGACCGGGGAGCTGTTTTTT. Amino acids: CASSAMEGVWTGELFF.

In the case of this clone: Different DNA sequences within this sample yield the same CDR3. The rearrangement uses TRBV9 and TRBJ2-2; D may be TRBD1 or TRBD2 (6 bases each). The CDR3 loop spans 15 amino acids. Germline loops: CDR1 SGDLS, CDR2 YYNGEE. V was pared by 1 base and J by 3 bases, with 10 bases between. The DNA for the CDR3 is TGTGCCAGCAGCGTATGGGGGGCCGACACCGGGGAGCTGTTTTTT. Encoded protein: CASSVWGADTGELFF.

The chain joins TRBV27 to TRBJ2-7; D perhaps matches TRBD2 (6 bases). The germline gives CDR1 MNHEY, CDR2 SMNVEV (reference sequence). V was pared by 5 bases and J by 4 bases, with 9 bases between. The CDR3 spans 12 residues. The CDR3 sequence is CASSGGPYEQYF. CDR3 sequence (DNA): TGTGCCAGCAGTGGAGGGCCTTACGAGCAGTACTTC.

The chain's CDR3 is CASSLGGPGRGLFF. For the CDR3, the DNA is TGTGCCAGCAGCTTAGGAGGCCCGGGCCGGGGGCTGTTTTTT. J is TRBJ2-2 and V is TRBV7-8; weak D call: TRBD2 (5 bases). V lost 1 base, J lost 13 bases, and 16 bases lay in between. CDR3 size: 14 residues. CDR1 is SGHVS and CDR2 is FQNEAQ in the germline V gene. Filled out from reference TRBV7-8 and TRBJ2-2, the complete variable domain reads GAGVSQSPRYKVAKRGQDVALRCDPISGHVSLFWYQQALGQGPEFLTYFQNEAQLDKSGLPSDRFFAERPEGSVSTLKIQRTQQEDSAVYLCASSLGGPGRGLFFGEGSRLTVL.

The V and J genes are TRBV7-6 and TRBJ2-5; 7 nucleotides align to TRBD1. CDR1 SGHVS and CDR2 FNYEAQ come from the germline V gene. The length of the CDR3 is 16 residues. Unmatched junction bases numbered 10, after V lost 1 base and J lost 5 bases. The CDR3 DNA reads TGTGCCAGCAGCTTAGTTTGGAAGGGGGCATTGGAGACCCAGTACTTC. It encodes CASSLVWKGALETQYF.

This clone was observed a single time. This chain connects TRBV4-1 to TRBJ1-3, with TRBD1 identical over 7 bases. Germline V lookup: CDR1 MGHRA, CDR2 YSYEKL. Unmatched junction bases numbered 4, after V lost 3 bases and J lost 2 bases. CDR3 length equals 15 residues. CDR3 amino acids: CASSQGGQPGNTIYF. The DNA of the CDR3 is TGCGCCAGCAGCCAGGGGGGACAGCCTGGAAACACCATATATTTT.

As for this clone: Other DNA sequences from this sample encode an identical CDR3 as well. This chain uses TRBV5-1 with TRBJ1-2, with D possibly being TRBD1 (6 bases). In germline, CDR1 is SGHRS, CDR2 YFSETQ. V was shortened by 2 bases and J by 6 bases, with 11 bases between the two germline ends. The CDR3 loop spans 13 amino acids. The CDR3 here is CASSFSGGDGYTF. The CDR3 DNA reads TGCGCCAGCAGCTTTTCCGGGGGCGATGGCTACACCTTC. Full variable domain (rest looked up from reference TRBV5-1 and TRBJ1-2): KAGVTQTPRYLIKTRGQQVTLSCSPISGHRSVSWYQQTPGQGLQFLFEYFSETQRNKGNFPGRFSGRQFSNSRSEMNVSTLELGDSALYLCASSFSGGDGYTFGSGTRLTVV.

The rearrangement joins TRBV5-1 to TRBJ1-1; D may be TRBD1 (5 bases). V lost 0 bases and J lost 1, with 10 bases in between. The CDR3 contains 15 residues. Per germline, CDR1 SGHRS and CDR2 YFSETQ. CDR3 protein: CASSLGTQQNTEAFF. The CDR3 bases are TGCGCCAGCAGCTTGGGGACACAACAGAACACTGAAGCTTTCTTT. The full variable domain, in which reference TRBV5-1 and TRBJ1-1 provide the parts outside the CDR3, is KAGVTQTPRYLIKTRGQQVTLSCSPISGHRSVSWYQQTPGQGLQFLFEYFSETQRNKGNFPGRFSGRQFSNSRSEMNVSTLELGDSALYLCASSLGTQQNTEAFFGQGTRLTVV.

This sequence joins TRBV7-7 and TRBJ2-5; D not certain. Trimming stripped 4 bases from V and 3 bases from J, with 9 bases between. The CDR3 sequence is 13 residues long. Germline V gene sequence: CDR1 SSHAT, CDR2 FNYEAQ (reference sequence). The CDR3 region has the DNA TGTGCCAGCAGCTCCCGACTTAAAGAGACCCAGTACTTC. Residues: CASSSRLKETQYF. Full variable domain (outside the CDR3, taken from reference TRBV7-7 and TRBJ2-5): GAGVSQSPRYKVTKRGQDVTLRCDPISSHATLYWYQQALGQGPEFLTYFNYEAQPDKSGLPSDRFSAERPEGSISTLTIQRTEQRDSAMYRCASSSRLKETQYFGPGTRLLVL.

This chain connects TRBV6-5 to TRBJ2-1; 7 nucleotides line up with TRBD2. CDR3 length: 15 amino acids. Trimming at V came to 6 bases and at J to 2 bases, leaving 7 bases not matched to a gene. The V gene's germline CDR1 is MNHEY and CDR2 SVGAGI. The DNA for the CDR3 is TGTGCCAGCAGGGACTCAGCGGGACCCTACAATGAGCAGTTCTTC. Amino acids: CASRDSAGPYNEQFF.

This chain connects TRBV30 to TRBJ2-1, with 12 bases lining up with TRBD2. V dropped 1 base and J dropped 4; count of bases not matched to a gene: 23. This CDR3 comprises 22 residues. Per germline, CDR1 GTSNPN and CDR2 SVGIG (reference sequence). The CDR3 nucleotides are TGTGCCTGGAGTGGGGGGTGGACTAGCGGGATAGTAATCGAGGGGATATACAATGAGCAGTTCTTC. Translated, it gives CAWSGGWTSGIVIEGIYNEQFF.

This chain joins TRBV9 and TRBJ1-2, with 7 bases aligning to TRBD1. The CDR3 totals 17 residues. The ends lost 1 base at V and 3 bases at J; junction bases unmatched: 12. Germline CDR1 and CDR2: SGDLS and YYNGEE. The DNA for the CDR3 is TGTGCCAGCAGCGTACCGGGTCGACAGGGCGGAGACTATGGCTACACCTTC. It yields the protein CASSVPGRQGGDYGYTF.

The rearrangement uses TRBV16 and TRBJ2-7; D not certain. The CDR3 runs 14 residues. Germline V gene lookup returns CDR1 KGHSY and CDR2 FQNENV. Trimming left V 4 bases short and J 0 bases short, with 10 bases between. CDR3 loop: CASSRYGRSYEQYF. CDR3 coding DNA: TGTGCCAGCAGCCGCTATGGGCGCTCCTACGAGCAGTACTTC.

This chain uses TRBV6-5 with TRBJ2-5; D is unclear. Germline CDR1 is MNHEY and CDR2 is SVGAGI. Trimming removed 7 bases from V and 5 bases from J, with 14 bases in between. This CDR3 has 13 amino acids. CDR3 DNA sequence: TGTGCCAGCACCGTGAGGCTAGGGGAGACCCAGTACTTC. Its translation is CASTVRLGETQYF.

The rearrangement uses TRBV5-8 and TRBJ1-5; TRBD1 matches at 7 bases. The V segment lost 4 bases and the J segment 3 bases; nucleotides outside the gene matches: 10. The CDR3 totals 16 residues. From germline, CDR1 is SGHTS and CDR2 YDEGEE. The CDR3 DNA sequence: TGTGCCAGCAGCCTCACCTTAGACAGGGTCAATCAGCCCCAGCATTTT. Encoded protein: CASSLTLDRVNQPQHF.

This CDR3 reads CASSPGSSSLVRQFF. CDR3 nucleotides: TGTGCCAGCAGCCCGGGGTCTAGCTCCCTTGTCCGGCAGTTCTTC. The rearrangement uses TRBV5-8 and TRBJ2-1, with D possibly TRBD2 on 5 matching bases. Germline CDR1 is SGHTS and CDR2 is YDEGEE. Trimming removed 4 bases from V and 12 bases from J, with 23 bases in between. This CDR3 is 15 amino acids long.

The chain has TRBV29-1 and TRBJ2-2, with 7 bases aligning to TRBD1. Unmatched junction bases numbered 15, after V lost 4 bases and J lost 13 bases. CDR3 size: 14 residues. Germline CDR1 is SQVTM and CDR2 is ANQGSEA. CDR3 sequence (DNA): TGCAGCGTTGGCCACTATGGACAGGCCCCTGGGCTGTTTTTT. Encoded protein: CSVGHYGQAPGLFF.

V and J are TRBV27 and TRBJ1-2; 9 bases map to TRBD1. With V trimmed by 3 bases and J by 6 bases, 5 bases remained unmatched. The CDR3 is 14 residues long. Per the germline V gene, CDR1 is MNHEY and CDR2 is SMNVEV (reference sequence). CDR3 nucleotides: TGTGCCAGCAGTTTCACAGGGGGCGCCCATGGCTACACCTTC. Amino acid sequence: CASSFTGGAHGYTF.

A note on this clone: The same CDR3 arises from other DNA sequences in this sample as well. The gene calls are TRBV9 and TRBJ2-7; TRBD1 matches 11 bases. The germline V gene encodes CDR1 SGDLS and CDR2 YYNGEE. Losses at the gene ends were 3 bases for V and 2 bases for J; bases not matched to a gene: 4. The CDR3 is 15 residues long. The CDR3 region is CASSAGQGAPYEQYF. DNA of the CDR3: TGTGCCAGCAGCGCAGGACAGGGGGCTCCCTACGAGCAGTACTTC.

V gene TRBV28 combines with J gene TRBJ2-7; D is perhaps TRBD2 (5 bases). CDR1 is MDHEN, CDR2 SYDVKM, per germline. The CDR3 is made up of 13 amino acids. Trimming took 6 bases from V and 3 from J, leaving 12 bases between them. The DNA of the CDR3 is TGTGCCAGCAGGGCGGACGGGGACTACGAGCAGTACTTC. Amino acids: CASRADGDYEQYF. Full variable domain (rest looked up from reference TRBV28 and TRBJ2-7): DVKVTQSSRYLVKRTGEKVFLECVQDMDHENMFWYRQDPGLGLRLIYFSYDVKMKEKGDIPEGYSVSREKKERFSLILESASTNQTSMYLCASRADGDYEQYFGPGTRLTVT.

The chain links TRBV9 to TRBJ2-2, with D perhaps matching TRBD2 (5 bases). The CDR3 is 17 amino acids. V shed 2 bases and J shed 3 bases, with 17 bases lying between them. Germline V CDR1 and CDR2: SGDLS, YYNGEE. The chain's CDR3 is CASSVDPGLLHTGELFF. The CDR3 DNA reads as TGTGCCAGCAGCGTTGACCCGGGATTGCTTCACACCGGGGAGCTGTTTTTT.